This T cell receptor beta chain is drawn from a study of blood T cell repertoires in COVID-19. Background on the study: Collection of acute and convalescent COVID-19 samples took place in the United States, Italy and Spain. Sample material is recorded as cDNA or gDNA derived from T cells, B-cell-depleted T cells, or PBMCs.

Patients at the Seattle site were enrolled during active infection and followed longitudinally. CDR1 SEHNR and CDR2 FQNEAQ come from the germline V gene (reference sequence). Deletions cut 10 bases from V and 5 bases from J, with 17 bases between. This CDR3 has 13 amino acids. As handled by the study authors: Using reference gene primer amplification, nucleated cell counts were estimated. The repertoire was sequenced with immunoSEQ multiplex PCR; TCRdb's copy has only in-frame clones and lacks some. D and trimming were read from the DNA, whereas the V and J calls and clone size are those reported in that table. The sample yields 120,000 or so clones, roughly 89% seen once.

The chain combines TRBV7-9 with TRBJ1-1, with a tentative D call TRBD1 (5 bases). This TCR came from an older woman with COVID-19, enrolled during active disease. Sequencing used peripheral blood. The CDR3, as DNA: TGTGCCATCTCAGGGCTTGTAGAGACTGAAGCTTTCTTT. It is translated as CAISGLVETEAFF.